This T cell receptor beta chain was identified during a study of beta chain features in type 1 diabetes. The whole isolated RNA underwent reverse transcription, so sequencing captured expressed TCRB transcripts. Naive, central memory and regulatory T cell samples averaged roughly 3.5 million reads. Profiling relied on immunoSEQ multiplex PCR, and the TCRdb table lists in-frame clones only, not all of them. The sample has 200,000 to 300,000 clones; 27% are singletons. Every single donor gave one heparinised blood draw, and these averaged about 116 mL. Via CD45RO/CCR7/CD25/CD127/CD95/CD27, cells of the CD4+ naive, central memory, regulatory and stem cell-like memory subsets were sorted. With V trimmed by 3 bases and J by 5 bases, 4 bases remained unmatched. This CDR3 region has 14 residues. Germline loops: CDR1 SGHRS, CDR2 YFSETQ. This clone was counted between two and nine times.

The receptor was derived from a man younger than 45 in good health. The rearrangement joins TRBV5-1 to TRBJ2-3; TRBD2 matches at 9 bases. Sequencing was performed on central memory CD4+ T cells from blood. The CDR3 region has the DNA TGCGCCAGCAGCTCCTCGACTAGCGGAGATACGCAGTATTTT. Its protein product is CASSSSTSGDTQYF.